These 20 T cell receptor beta chains came from one sample sequenced in a study of identical twins. Via MiXCR, TCRdb re-called the 5' RACE reads, giving one row per CDR3 protein. The table includes under 300,000 distinct CDR3 sequences, about 14% detected once. The sample taken for sequencing was memory (CD45RO+) T cells sorted from blood. Source of these receptors: a woman under 30 in good health.

The chain couples TRBV20-1 to TRBJ2-1; 7 nucleotides agree with TRBD2. Trimming at V came to 0 bases and at J to 3 bases, leaving 5 bases not matched to a gene. Germline V gene lookup returns CDR1 DFQATT and CDR2 SNEGSKA (reference sequence). The CDR3 contains 15 residues. The CDR3 DNA sequence: TGCAGTGCTAGAGATCGAGCGGGGCGCTACAATGAGCAGTTCTTC. Translating it yields CSARDRAGRYNEQFF.

In this sample, this clonotype turned up a few times. The rearrangement uses TRBV5-4 and TRBJ2-3; D gene ambiguous. The ends were cut back, 4 bases at V and 5 bases at J, with 11 bases in the middle. Germline loops: CDR1 SGHNT, CDR2 YYREEE (reference sequence). The CDR3 extends over 13 amino acids. CDR3 nucleotide sequence: TGTGCCAGCAGCCCTGAACCAAAAGATACGCAGTATTTT. Its translation: CASSPEPKDTQYF. The whole variable domain, remainder taken from reference TRBV5-4 and TRBJ2-3, is ETGVTQSPTHLIKTRGQQVTLRCSSQSGHNTVSWYQQALGQGPQFIFQYYREEENGRGNFPPRFSGLQFPNYSSELNVNALELDDSALYLCASSPEPKDTQYFGPGTRLTVL.

The sample holds a few counts of this clonotype. This chain connects TRBV5-5 to TRBJ2-1; the D gene could be TRBD1 or TRBD2 (5 bases each). This CDR3 region has 16 residues. From germline, CDR1 is SGHKS and CDR2 YYEKEE (reference sequence). V was pared by 4 bases and J by 10 bases, with 24 bases between. In DNA, the CDR3 is TGTGCCAGCAGCCTTAACCTTGGGACCTCCGAGAGGGAGCAGTTCTTC. Its protein is CASSLNLGTSEREQFF. Full variable domain (outside the CDR3, taken from reference TRBV5-5 and TRBJ2-1): DAGVTQSPTHLIKTRGQQVTLRCSPISGHKSVSWYQQVLGQGPQFIFQYYEKEERGRGNFPDRFSARQFPNYSSELNVNALLLGDSALYLCASSLNLGTSEREQFFGPGTRLTVL.

This clonotype was counted only a few times. The chain couples TRBV20-1 to TRBJ2-3; tentatively, D is TRBD2 (7 bases). V lost 0 bases and J lost 4, with 17 bases in between. This CDR3 has 16 amino acids. Germline CDR1 reads DFQATT; CDR2 reads SNEGSKA (reference sequence). CDR3 loop: CSARDTGGAAPDTQYF. CDR3 bases: TGCAGTGCTAGAGATACGGGGGGCGCGGCCCCAGATACGCAGTATTTT.

In DNA form, the CDR3 reads TGTGCCAGCAGCGAGAAGCAGACTTGGGCTAATACGCAGTATTTT. Its protein product is CASSEKQTWANTQYF. The rearrangement joins TRBV5-5 to TRBJ2-3; no clear D. The CDR3 extends over 15 amino acids. Germline CDR1 is SGHKS and CDR2 is YYEKEE (reference sequence). The V end lost 4 bases, the J end lost 7 bases, and 19 bases lay between the germline ends.

This clonotype has just a few counts. The J gene is TRBJ2-5, the V gene TRBV12-3 or TRBV12-4; a weak D match, TRBD1 (5 bases). The CDR3 spans 14 residues. V was cut by 6 bases and J by 2 bases, with 13 bases left in between. The CDR3 loop reads CASSPTEFQETQYF. The DNA of the CDR3 is TGTGCCAGCAGCCCGACAGAGTTTCAAGAGACCCAGTACTTC.

This clonotype turned up a few times. CDR3 nucleotides: TGTGCCAGCAGCTTAACGCGGGGTAGCTATGGCTACACCTTC. Translation gives CASSLTRGSYGYTF. The rearrangement links TRBV7-2 to TRBJ1-2, with D unclear. The CDR3 consists of 14 residues. The V end was cut by 2 bases, the J end by 4 bases, with 11 bases between. The germline CDR1 and CDR2 sequences are SGHTA and FQGNSA.

This clonotype came up a few times. The rearrangement links TRBV5-1 to TRBJ2-3; D not certain. Germline CDR1 and CDR2: SGHRS and YFSETQ. The V end was cut by 4 bases, the J end by 2 bases, with 11 bases between. This CDR3 has 14 amino acids. The CDR3 sequence: CASSGVRSTDTQYF. The CDR3 coding sequence is TGCGCCAGCAGCGGGGTTAGGTCCACAGATACGCAGTATTTT.

The rearrangement joins TRBV3-1 to TRBJ1-5; no reliable D call. Trimming shortened V by 5 bases and J by 1 base, and 15 bases separated the two germline ends. The CDR3 runs 16 residues. Germline values: CDR1 LGHDT, CDR2 YNNKEL (reference sequence). CDR3 protein: CASSEHGVGSNQPQHF. CDR3 nucleotide sequence: TGTGCCAGCAGCGAACACGGGGTAGGGAGCAATCAGCCCCAGCATTTT.

As regards this clonotype: One junction end does not reproduce the germline sequence, and a read error may be involved. J is TRBJ1-2 and V is TRBV20-1; TRBD1 is a possible D gene (5 bases). From germline, CDR1 is DFQATT and CDR2 SNEGSKA (reference sequence). CDR3 size: 13 residues. CDR3 nucleotide sequence: TGCAGTGCTAGGGCCCCCCAGGGATATGGCTATACCTTC. As protein: CSARAPQGYGYTF.

The V and J genes are TRBV24-1 and TRBJ2-3; D not certain. Germline CDR1 and CDR2: KGHDR and SFDVKD. V gave up 5 bases and J gave up 10 bases, with 15 bases separating them. This CDR3 is built from 13 residues. CDR3: CATSVPGETAQYF. DNA of the CDR3: TGTGCCACCAGTGTCCCGGGTGAAACTGCGCAGTATTTT.

Ten or more counts support this clonotype. V usage is TRBV3-1 and J usage is TRBJ1-1; D unclear. The CDR3 spans 14 residues. Germline V lookup: CDR1 LGHDT, CDR2 YNNKEL (reference sequence). V lost 1 base and J 4 bases, leaving 10 bases between the germline ends. The CDR3 DNA sequence: TGTGCCAGCAGCCAAGTAGCTGGTACCACTGAAGCTTTCTTT. Translating it yields CASSQVAGTTEAFF. Looking up the rest from reference TRBV3-1 and TRBJ1-1 gives the full variable domain: DTAVSQTPKYLVTQMGNDKSIKCEQNLGHDTMYWYKQDSKKFLKIMFSYNNKELIINETVPNRFSPKSPDKAHLNLHINSLELGDSAVYFCASSQVAGTTEAFFGQGTRLTVV.

The J gene is TRBJ1-1, the V gene TRBV18, with unresolved D. Germline V gene lookup returns CDR1 KGHSH and CDR2 LQKENI. The CDR3 extends over 12 amino acids. Deletions cut 1 base from V and 3 bases from J, with 3 bases between. The CDR3 DNA follows: TGTGCCAGCTCACCACTGCACACTGAAGCTTTCTTT. The encoded protein is CASSPLHTEAFF.

This clonotype was recorded a few times. V and J are TRBV18 and TRBJ1-3; D unclear. V lost 3 bases and J lost 0, with 9 bases in between. Germline values: CDR1 KGHSH, CDR2 LQKENI. The CDR3 sequence is 15 residues long. DNA for the CDR3: TGTGCCAGCTCACCCGAGGTTACCTCTGGAAACACCATATATTTT. Protein: CASSPEVTSGNTIYF. Supplemented by reference TRBV18 and TRBJ1-3, the full variable domain reads NAGVMQNPRHLVRRRGQEARLRCSPMKGHSHVYWYRQLPEEGLKFMVYLQKENIIDESGMPKERFSAEFPKEGPSILRIQQVVRGDSAAYFCASSPEVTSGNTIYFGEGSWLTVV.

CDR3 DNA sequence: TGTGCCAGCAGCTCCGGGACAGGGTACTATAGCAATCAGCCCCAGCATTTT. This sequence encodes CASSSGTGYYSNQPQHF. This chain joins TRBV6-2 or TRBV6-3 and TRBJ1-5, with TRBD1 identical over 9 bases. This CDR3 region has 17 residues. In germline, CDR1 is MNHEY, CDR2 SVGEGT. After removal of 6 bases from V and 0 bases from J, the junction contained 9 bases not matched to a gene.

This clonotype was seen a handful of times. The chain couples TRBV5-1 to TRBJ1-4; 8 bases match TRBD1. The CDR3 has 16 amino acids. CDR1 and CDR2 (germline): SGHRS, YFSETQ. V trimming: 4 bases; J trimming: 2 bases; junction bases outside the gene matches: 7. The CDR3, as DNA: TGCGCCAGCAGCCACGGACAGGGCGGTACTAATGAAAAACTGTTTTTT. It encodes CASSHGQGGTNEKLFF.

The V call is TRBV10-1, the J call TRBJ2-3; D not certain. This CDR3 is 12 amino acids long. Germline CDR1 and CDR2: WNHNN and SYGVQD (reference sequence). V dropped 8 bases and J dropped 3 bases, with 9 bases sitting between them. The DNA of the CDR3 is TGCGCCAGCGGTATAAGGACAGATACGCAGTATTTT. Amino acid sequence: CASGIRTDTQYF.

The chain is built from TRBV15 and TRBJ2-1; D is possibly TRBD2 (7 bases). Trimming cost V 0 bases and J 4 bases, with 10 bases left between them. The CDR3 covers 15 residues. The germline V gene encodes CDR1 LNHNV and CDR2 YYDKDF (reference sequence). The CDR3 nucleotides read TGTGCCACCAGCAGAGAAAGCGGGACATACAATGAGCAGTTCTTC. Translating it yields CATSRESGTYNEQFF.

The chain joins TRBV12-3 or TRBV12-4 to TRBJ2-1; TRBD2 aligns across 12 bases. V dropped 5 bases and J dropped 10; count of bases not matched to a gene: 6. The CDR3 consists of 14 residues. The CDR3, as DNA: TGTGCCAGCAGTCCCTGGACTAGCGGGAAGGAGCAGTTCTTC. Protein sequence: CASSPWTSGKEQFF.

This clonotype showed up just a few times. The genes are TRBV4-3 and TRBJ2-7; D perhaps matches TRBD2 (5 bases). This CDR3 comprises 13 residues. Trimming took off 4 bases at V and 5 bases at J, with 12 bases between the two ends. CDR1 is LGHNA and CDR2 is YSLEER in the germline V gene. The CDR3 DNA follows: TGCGCCAGCAGCCGGAGTGAGGGTCACGAGCAGTACTTC. This encodes CASSRSEGHEQYF.